The 21 T cell receptor beta chains in this list originate from one sample, sequenced in a study of T cell responses to AZD1222 COVID-19 vaccine. Here immunoSEQ multiplex PCR was the method, and the copy in TCRdb shows in-frame clones only, minus some. The sample carries roughly 100,000 clones, 82% recorded once. This sample comprised peripheral blood, obtained on day 0 of AZD1222 vaccination. The receptors were gathered from an adult in good health.

The rearrangement links TRBV7-2 to TRBJ2-7, with D possibly being TRBD1 (6 bases). CDR3 length: 15 amino acids. V lost 5 bases and J 3 bases, leaving 17 bases between the germline ends. Germline CDR1 is SGHTA and CDR2 is FQGNSA. As DNA, the CDR3 is TGTGCCAGCAGCCTAAATAGAAGACAGGTCTACGAGCAGTACTTC. It codes for CASSLNRRQVYEQYF.

This clone was seen a single time. The genes are TRBV18 and TRBJ2-1, with 7 bases lining up with TRBD2. From germline, CDR1 is KGHSH and CDR2 LQKENI. V shed 0 bases and J 3 bases; nucleotides not matched to a gene: 5. CDR3 length: 16 residues. The CDR3 is CASSPPGAGIYNEQFF. CDR3 sequence (DNA): TGTGCCAGCTCACCACCGGGAGCGGGGATCTACAATGAGCAGTTCTTC. Full variable domain (rest looked up from reference TRBV18 and TRBJ2-1): NAGVMQNPRHLVRRRGQEARLRCSPMKGHSHVYWYRQLPEEGLKFMVYLQKENIIDESGMPKERFSAEFPKEGPSILRIQQVVRGDSAAYFCASSPPGAGIYNEQFFGPGTRLTVL.

This rearrangement joins TRBV12-5 to TRBJ2-6; D possibly corresponds to TRBD2 (5 bases). The germline V gene has CDR1 LGHNT and CDR2 FRNRAP. V lost 3 bases to trimming and J lost 4 bases, with 7 bases between them. The CDR3 runs to 14 residues. The CDR3 region is CASGFPGGANVLTF. The DNA of the CDR3 is TGTGCTAGTGGTTTCCCGGGGGGGGCCAACGTCCTGACTTTC.

The V gene is TRBV7-9, the J gene TRBJ1-4, with 12 bases matching TRBD1. CDR1 SEHNR and CDR2 FQNEAQ come from the germline V gene (reference sequence). The CDR3 is 15 residues long. With 3 bases clipped from V and 7 bases from J, the junction kept 3 bases outside the gene matches. The CDR3 protein is CASSFGTGGGEKLFF. As DNA, the CDR3 is TGTGCCAGCAGCTTCGGGACAGGGGGCGGTGAAAAACTGTTTTTT.

This rearrangement joins TRBV11-3 to TRBJ2-2; the D call may be TRBD1 or TRBD2 (5 bases each). Germline CDR1 SGHNT, CDR2 YENEEA. The CDR3 consists of 16 residues. Trimming removed 1 base at V and 2 bases at J, with 11 bases between. The CDR3 region has the DNA TGTGCCAGCAGCTTAGGTTTCTGGGACAACACCGGGGAGCTGTTTTTT. It yields the protein CASSLGFWDNTGELFF.

The chain employs TRBV16 and TRBJ1-2; D not certain. CDR3 length equals 15 residues. Germline-derived CDR1 and CDR2 are KGHSY and FQNENV. V was cut by 3 bases and J by 3 bases, with 14 bases left in between. The CDR3 DNA follows: TGTGCCAGCAGCCAGAGTTTCCGGGGAGACTATGGCTACACCTTC. It yields the protein CASSQSFRGDYGYTF.

The gene calls are TRBV9 and TRBJ1-1; D is perhaps TRBD1 (5 bases). Germline CDR1 SGDLS, CDR2 YYNGEE. Deletions cut 7 bases from V and 1 base from J, with 11 bases between. This CDR3 is built from 13 residues. The CDR3 loop is CASRRAGNTEAFF. For the CDR3, the DNA is TGTGCCAGCCGCAGGGCGGGGAACACTGAAGCTTTCTTT.

The chain recombines TRBV25-1 with TRBJ2-7, with 7 bases identical to TRBD1. CDR3 length: 14 amino acids. V was pared by 4 bases and J by 2 bases, with 5 bases of the junction left unmatched. Germline V CDR1 and CDR2: MGHDK, SYGVNS. CDR3 coding DNA: TGTGCCAGCAGTGCGACCGGGACAGCCTACGAGCAGTACTTC. Translated: CASSATGTAYEQYF.

CDR3 bases: TGTGCTAGTGGTTTCCTCGAGGGGCATGGCTACACCTTC. Translating it yields CASGFLEGHGYTF. The V gene is TRBV12-5, the J gene TRBJ1-2; D perhaps matches TRBD1 (5 bases). The germline CDR1 and CDR2 sequences are LGHNT and FRNRAP. CDR3 size: 13 residues. Trimming stripped 3 bases from V and 6 bases from J, with 11 bases between.

As DNA, the CDR3 is TGTGCCAGCAGCTCCGGACATTATAGCAATCAGCCCCAGCATTTT. The encoded protein is CASSSGHYSNQPQHF. V is TRBV5-6 and J is TRBJ1-5; TRBD1 is a possible D gene (5 bases). The CDR3 runs to 15 residues. The V gene's germline CDR1 is SGHDT and CDR2 YYEEEE. The V end was cut by 3 bases, the J end by 0 bases, with 10 bases between.

The rearrangement joins TRBV7-9 to TRBJ1-2; maybe TRBD1 (5 bases). The germline V gene encodes CDR1 SEHNR and CDR2 FQNEAQ (reference sequence). The V end lost 5 bases, the J end lost 4 bases, and 11 bases lay between the germline ends. The CDR3 runs to 13 residues. CDR3 DNA sequence: TGTGCCAGCAGCACCCGGGACGGCTATGGCTACACCTTC. Protein: CASSTRDGYGYTF.

In its sample, this clone was seen a few times. V is TRBV2 and J is TRBJ1-2, with D unclear. Germline loops: CDR1 SNHLY, CDR2 FYNNEI. The CDR3 has 16 residues. V lost 2 bases and J lost 0, with 13 bases in between. DNA for the CDR3: TGTGCCAGCAGTGAACGGGATTCGGTGACTAACTATGGCTACACCTTC. Its translation: CASSERDSVTNYGYTF.

The rearrangement joins TRBV7-9 to TRBJ2-5, with TRBD1 identical over 11 bases. The ends lost 7 bases at V and 7 bases at J; junction bases unmatched: 8. CDR1 is SEHNR, CDR2 FQNEAQ, per germline (reference sequence). The length of the CDR3 is 14 residues. The CDR3 DNA reads as TGTGCCAGCAAGACGGACAGGGGGCTAGCGACCCAGTACTTC. The encoded protein is CASKTDRGLATQYF.

The chain carries TRBV5-4 and TRBJ2-1; D is ambiguous. The V gene's germline CDR1 is SGHNT and CDR2 YYREEE (reference sequence). Trimming pared 3 bases from V and 2 bases from J, leaving 6 bases between. CDR3 size: 13 residues. CDR3 sequence: CASSSQAYNEQFF. The CDR3 DNA is TGTGCCAGCAGCTCTCAGGCCTACAATGAGCAGTTCTTC.

The V call is TRBV2, the J call TRBJ1-6; D may be TRBD1 (6 bases). Looked up from germline, CDR1 is SNHLY and CDR2 is FYNNEI. The CDR3 covers 15 residues. Between the trimmed V and J ends, which lost 11 bases and 1 base, there was a span of 15 bases. The chain's CDR3 is CAGKGEGSYNSPLHF. In DNA form, the CDR3 reads TGTGCCGGGAAGGGGGAAGGATCCTATAATTCACCCCTCCACTTT.

The chain joins TRBV27 to TRBJ1-1; D remains unclear. V was clipped by 4 bases and J by 3 bases, with 27 bases between them. Germline CDR1 is MNHEY and CDR2 is SMNVEV (reference sequence). The CDR3 has 19 residues. CDR3 amino acids: CASSSLSGSIGGRDTEAFF. CDR3 nucleotide sequence: TGTGCCAGCAGTTCATTAAGTGGATCCATCGGCGGGAGAGACACTGAAGCTTTCTTT.

V and J are TRBV5-6 and TRBJ1-2, with 8 bases fitting TRBD1. CDR1 is SGHDT and CDR2 is YYEEEE in the germline V gene. This CDR3 spans 14 amino acids. Germline trimming cut 5 bases from V and 5 bases from J; bases unmatched to any gene: 8. Here the CDR3 reads CASRGQTGAYGYTF. CDR3 bases: TGTGCCAGCAGAGGGCAGACAGGGGCATATGGCTACACCTTC.

The chain carries TRBV3-1 (or the pseudogene TRBV3-2) and TRBJ1-4; D may be TRBD1 (6 bases). Germline CDR1 reads LGHDT; CDR2 reads YNNKEL (reference sequence). This CDR3 is built from 20 residues. V was clipped by 3 bases and J by 3 bases, with 26 bases between them. CDR3 coding DNA: TGTGCCAGCAGCCACACGAGGGACATTATTATCTCAGGTGCTAATGAAAAACTGTTTTTT. This encodes CASSHTRDIIISGANEKLFF.

The chain joins TRBV5-1 to TRBJ2-7, with TRBD1 matching 9 bases. CDR3 length equals 15 residues. Germline V gene lookup returns CDR1 SGHRS and CDR2 YFSETQ. J lost 7 bases, V lost 4 bases, and 12 bases had no gene match. The CDR3 is CASSIGTGRPGEQYF. CDR3 DNA: TGCGCCAGCAGCATAGGGACAGGGAGACCGGGGGAGCAGTACTTC.

The chain links TRBV9 to TRBJ2-1; TRBD1 matches 8 bases. After removal of 3 bases from V and 4 bases from J, the junction contained 9 bases not matched to a gene. CDR3 length: 16 residues. Germline V gives CDR1 SGDLS, CDR2 YYNGEE. The CDR3 nucleotides read TGTGCCAGCAGCGCTGGGGTGGGACAGGAGTACAATGAGCAGTTCTTC. Translation gives CASSAGVGQEYNEQFF.

The rearrangement uses TRBV5-1 and TRBJ1-1, with D unresolved. V was trimmed by 2 bases and J by 4 bases, leaving 9 bases between them. This CDR3 spans 13 amino acids. Germline assignment: CDR1 SGHRS and CDR2 YFSETQ. The CDR3 region is CASSLPVGTEAFF. CDR3 DNA sequence: TGCGCCAGCAGCTTACCCGTAGGCACTGAAGCTTTCTTT.